A selection of T cell receptor beta chains follows, all from one sample in a study of OX40 agonist ivuxolimab in advanced cancers. Only in-frame clones appear in the TCRdb table, and some are missing; sequencing was by immunoSEQ multiplex PCR. The sample consists of about 100,000 clones, 91% of them appearing once. The sample consisted of CD4+ or CD8+ T cells sorted from blood, taken in a trial of the OX40 agonist ivuxolimab. The origin of the receptors is an adult with an advanced solid tumor such as melanoma, head and neck, liver or kidney cancer. CDR3s include the opening cysteine and the closing phenylalanine or tryptophan. Fields, in order: J gene, clone size, D gene, V gene, CDR3 DNA, CDR3 protein. A D gene is named only where the DNA matches it firmly. Expanded clones get a size class; other rows say once, few or many, or leave the size out.

j_gene: TRBJ2-4; abundance: -; d_gene: -; v_gene: TRBV9; CDR3nt: TGTGCCAGCAGCGTAGAGGAGGGGCTAGCCAAAAACATTCAGTACTTC; CDR3aa: CASSVEEGLAKNIQYF
j_gene: TRBJ2-1; abundance: -; d_gene: TRBD2; v_gene: TRBV7-3; CDR3nt: TGTGCCAGCAGCTTAACTGCGACTCTAGCGGGGGACAATGAGCAGTTCTTC; CDR3aa: CASSLTATLAGDNEQFF
j_gene: TRBJ1-4; abundance: -; d_gene: TRBD1; v_gene: TRBV5-1; CDR3nt: TGCGCCAGCAGCTTCGGACAGGGGATGAATGAAAAACTGTTTTTT; CDR3aa: CASSFGQGMNEKLFF
j_gene: TRBJ2-5; abundance: -; d_gene: -; v_gene: TRBV20-1; CDR3nt: TGCAGTGTGGGCGGGCGAGAGACCCAGTACTTC; CDR3aa: CSVGGRETQYF
j_gene: TRBJ2-7; abundance: -; d_gene: -; v_gene: TRBV5-1; CDR3nt: TGCGCCAGCAGCACCAGCCAGGGGCCCTACGAGCAGTACTTC; CDR3aa: CASSTSQGPYEQYF
j_gene: TRBJ2-5; abundance: once; d_gene: -; v_gene: TRBV5-1; CDR3nt: TGCGCCAGCAGCTTGGGACAAGAGACCCAGTACTTC; CDR3aa: CASSLGQETQYF
j_gene: TRBJ2-7; abundance: -; d_gene: TRBD1; v_gene: TRBV29-1; CDR3nt: TGCAGCGTTGAAGGACAGGGCAGGTTTAGCTCCTACGAGCAGTACTTC; CDR3aa: CSVEGQGRFSSYEQYF
j_gene: TRBJ2-7; abundance: -; d_gene: -; v_gene: TRBV30; CDR3nt: TGTGCCTGGAGCAGGCGGTACGAGCAGTACTTC; CDR3aa: CAWSRRYEQYF
j_gene: TRBJ1-3; abundance: -; d_gene: -; v_gene: TRBV9; CDR3nt: TGTGCCAGCAGCGCCCGAAACACTGGAAACACCATATATTTT; CDR3aa: CASSARNTGNTIYF
j_gene: TRBJ2-5; abundance: once; d_gene: -; v_gene: TRBV6-6; CDR3nt: TGTGCCAGCAGTTACACCGGGACCCAGCGGCGAGAGACCCAGTACTTC; CDR3aa: CASSYTGTQRRETQYF
j_gene: TRBJ2-2; abundance: -; d_gene: -; v_gene: TRBV11-2; CDR3nt: TGTGCCAGCAGCTTAGGCACATCTCCAAACACCGGGGAGCTGTTTTTT; CDR3aa: CASSLGTSPNTGELFF
j_gene: TRBJ2-5; abundance: -; d_gene: TRBD2; v_gene: TRBV11-3; CDR3nt: TGTGCCAGCAGCCCGGGACTAGCGGGAGGGGGGCCACGGGAGACCCAGTACTTC; CDR3aa: CASSPGLAGGGPRETQYF
j_gene: TRBJ1-2; abundance: once; d_gene: -; v_gene: TRBV30; CDR3nt: TGTGCCTGGAGCGGGGGTCCTCCCTATGGCTACACCTTC; CDR3aa: CAWSGGPPYGYTF
j_gene: TRBJ1-3; abundance: -; d_gene: -; v_gene: TRBV18; CDR3nt: TGTGCCAGCTCACCAGATGTGGGGGTCTCCTCTGGAAACACCATATATTTT; CDR3aa: CASSPDVGVSSGNTIYF
j_gene: TRBJ2-7; abundance: -; d_gene: -; v_gene: TRBV4-2; CDR3nt: TGTGCCAGCAGCCAAGGGGATAGCGGAGTTTTTTACGAGCAGTACTTC; CDR3aa: CASSQGDSGVFYEQYF
j_gene: TRBJ2-7; abundance: -; d_gene: TRBD1; v_gene: TRBV29-1; CDR3nt: TGCAGCGTTGGCTATACGACAGGGCCCCCTTACGAGCAGTACTTC; CDR3aa: CSVGYTTGPPYEQYF
j_gene: TRBJ2-1; abundance: -; d_gene: TRBD2; v_gene: TRBV2; CDR3nt: TGTGCCAGCAGTTTCAACCTTCTAGCGGGGGGCGCATCCTATGAGCAGTTCTTC; CDR3aa: CASSFNLLAGGASYEQFF
j_gene: TRBJ2-3; abundance: -; d_gene: -; v_gene: TRBV19; CDR3nt: TGTGCCAGTAGTATTTGGGGACACGGGGGAACTACAGATACGCAGTATTTT; CDR3aa: CASSIWGHGGTTDTQYF
j_gene: TRBJ1-1; abundance: -; d_gene: -; v_gene: TRBV18; CDR3nt: TGTGCCAGCTCAAGAGCGACCGTGGAGTTGACTGAAGCTTTCTTT; CDR3aa: CASSRATVELTEAFF
j_gene: TRBJ2-2; abundance: -; d_gene: -; v_gene: TRBV2; CDR3nt: TGTGCCAGCAAGTTTAGCGGGAACACCGGGGAGCTGTTTTTT; CDR3aa: CASKFSGNTGELFF